This T cell receptor (beta chain) stems from a study of blood T cell repertoires in COVID-19. This table comes from immunoSEQ multiplex PCR, and its TCRdb copy is limited to in-frame clones, with some not included. The table shows a few hundred thousand clones, with around 88% occurring only once. CDR1 and CDR2 from the germline V gene are LNHDA and SQIVND (reference sequence). With 5 bases removed from V and 3 bases from J, the gap between germline ends came to 23 bases. The CDR3 has 18 amino acids. The sample was peripheral blood. The rearrangement joins TRBV19 to TRBJ2-1; D perhaps matches TRBD1 (9 bases). This receptor was taken from a woman aged 45-65 years with acute or convalescent COVID-19. CDR3 sequence: CASSFGDRAAGVYNEQFF. In DNA, the CDR3 is TGTGCCAGTAGTTTTGGGGACAGGGCAGCGGGGGTCTACAATGAGCAGTTCTTC.